This T cell receptor beta chain was recorded in a study of T cell responses to AZD1222 COVID-19 vaccine. V lost 3 bases, J lost 5 bases, and 13 bases lay in between. This CDR3 has 14 amino acids. Per the germline V gene, CDR1 is MDHEN and CDR2 is SYDVKM. Broader study findings: A mostly white British donor set with more females was recruited, and clonal diversity was possibly underestimated. Baseline seropositivity occurred in only a handful of AZD1222 recipients.

Method: immunoSEQ multiplex PCR; TCRdb's copy keeps in-frame clones and lacks some. The sample includes approximately 150,000 clones, 91% of them seen just once. About this clone itself: Its antigen is undetermined.

This TCR was recovered from an adult who received the MenACWY meningococcal vaccine as a control. The sample in question was peripheral blood, obtained 28 days after the second dose of the MenACWY control vaccine. V usage is TRBV28 and J usage is TRBJ1-1; D is unclear. CDR3 loop: CASSFAAAATEAFF. CDR3 bases: TGTGCCAGCAGTTTCGCAGCGGCCGCGACTGAAGCTTTCTTT. Supplemented by reference TRBV28 and TRBJ1-1, the full variable domain reads DVKVTQSSRYLVKRTGEKVFLECVQDMDHENMFWYRQDPGLGLRLIYFSYDVKMKEKGDIPEGYSVSREKKERFSLILESASTNQTSMYLCASSFAAAATEAFFGQGTRLTVV.